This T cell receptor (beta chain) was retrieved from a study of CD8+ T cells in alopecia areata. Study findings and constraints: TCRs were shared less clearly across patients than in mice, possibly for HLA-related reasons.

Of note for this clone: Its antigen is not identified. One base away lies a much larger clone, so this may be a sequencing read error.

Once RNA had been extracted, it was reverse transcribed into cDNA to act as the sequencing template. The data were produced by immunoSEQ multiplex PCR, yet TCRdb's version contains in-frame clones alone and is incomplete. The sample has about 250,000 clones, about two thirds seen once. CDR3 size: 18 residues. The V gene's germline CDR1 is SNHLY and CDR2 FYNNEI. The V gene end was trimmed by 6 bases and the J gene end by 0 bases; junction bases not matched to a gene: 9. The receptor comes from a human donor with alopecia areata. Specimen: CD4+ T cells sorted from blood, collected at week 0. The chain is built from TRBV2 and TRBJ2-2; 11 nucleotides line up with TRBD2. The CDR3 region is CASRLAGATNANTGELFF. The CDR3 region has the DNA TGTGCCAGCAGACTAGCGGGGGCGACTAACGCGAACACCGGGGAGCTGTTTTTT.